This T cell receptor beta chain was captured by sequencing in a study of blood T cell repertoires in COVID-19. Study summary: There were acute and convalescent COVID-19 samples, and they came from the United States, Italy and Spain. T cells, B-cell-depleted T cells, or PBMCs provided the cDNA or gDNA that served as material.

The V and J ends lost 6 bases and 6 bases respectively, with 17 bases between them. Germline V gives CDR1 LGHDT, CDR2 YNNKEL (reference sequence). The CDR3 consists of 14 residues. How the authors handled the data: Estimation of nucleated cell counts was performed using reference gene primer amplification. TCRdb keeps only in-frame clones here, not all; method: immunoSEQ multiplex PCR. V, J and clone size were drawn from that table, and D and trimming were deduced from the DNA. Found here are some 65,000 clones, under 95% of them singletons; the top ten hold about 3.1%. Sequenced: peripheral blood. This clonotype was obtained from a man aged 70 or older with active COVID-19. V is TRBV3-1 (or the pseudogene TRBV3-2) and J is TRBJ1-2; D unclear. The CDR3 sequence: CASSPVVGADGYTF. As DNA, the CDR3 is TGTGCCAGCAGTCCGGTGGTGGGTGCGGATGGCTACACCTTC.